The clone carrying this TCR beta chain showed up many times. Using genomic DNA as the template, TCR beta VDJ and CDR3 profiling was carried out. TCRdb independently ran MiXCR on the reads; one entry per CDR3 protein. The table shows 120,000 or so distinct CDR3 sequences, with under 60% occurring only once. Patients picked for sequencing had shown CD8+CD57+ cell expansion detected by flow cytometry. The CDR3 is 14 amino acids. The germline gives CDR1 SEHNR, CDR2 FQNEAQ (reference sequence). V was clipped by 5 bases and J by 5 bases, with 15 bases between them. The sample originates from a study of CD8+CD57+ T cells in acquired aplastic anemia. The overall study: Each DNA sample taken from sorted CD4+ and CD8+ cells came to about 3.2 ug on average.

The clonotype comes from a human donor with aplastic anemia. This chain connects TRBV7-9 to TRBJ2-5, with TRBD1 as a possible D gene (6 bases). The specimen was sorted CD4+, CD8+, or CD8+CD57+ T cells (not recorded which) from PBMCs. CDR3 sequence reads: CASSPRTARETQYF. CDR3 bases: TGTGCCAGCAGCCCAAGGACAGCACGGGAGACCCAGTACTTC.